Listed below are T cell receptor beta chains from one sample, sequenced in a study of long-term antiretroviral therapy in people with HIV. TCRdb's table, derived via immunoSEQ multiplex PCR, lists solely in-frame clones and lacks some. The table lists around 25,000 clones, 70% to 90% of them singletons. Sequenced here: unsorted PBMCs, sampled 1.9 years after starting antiretroviral therapy. The source of these receptors is a woman younger than 45 with HIV. The CDR3 runs from the conserved cysteine through the conserved F or W. Fields, in order: clone size, J gene, D gene, V gene, CDR3 protein, CDR3 DNA. The D gene is left open where the match is weak. Clone size is not always given. Where it is, it says once, few, many or a class for expanded clones.

NA,TRBJ1-1,NA,TRBV7-6,CASSLGKGRMNTEAFF,TGTGCCAGCAGCTTAGGAAAGGGCCGCATGAACACTGAAGCTTTCTTT
NA,TRBJ1-6,TRBD1,TRBV7-6,CASSDRQGLYSPLHF,TGTGCCAGCAGCGACCGACAGGGCCTATATTCACCCCTCCACTTT
NA,TRBJ1-2,NA,TRBV19,CASRMIANLDYGYTF,TGTGCCAGTAGGATGATCGCAAATCTAGACTATGGCTACACCTTC
NA,TRBJ2-7,TRBD1,TRBV18,CASSKTGGGSSYEQYF,TGTGCCAGCTCGAAAACAGGGGGCGGATCCTCCTACGAGCAGTACTTC
NA,TRBJ1-3,NA,TRBV28,CASSFTGYGNTIYF,TGTGCCAGCAGTTTCACAGGATACGGAAACACCATATATTTT
NA,TRBJ1-2,NA,TRBV6-1,CASHALDRPYGYTF,TGTGCCAGTCACGCCCTCGACAGGCCCTATGGCTACACCTTC
NA,TRBJ2-3,TRBD1,TRBV18,CASSPLGQSTDTQYF,TGTGCCAGCTCACCACTGGGACAGAGCACAGATACGCAGTATTTT
NA,TRBJ1-5,TRBD1,TRBV4-1,CASSQATGANQPQHF,TGCGCCAGCAGCCAAGCGACAGGGGCGAATCAGCCCCAGCATTTT
NA,TRBJ2-3,NA,TRBV5-1,CASSLSRLDTQYF,TGCGCCAGCAGCTTGAGCCGCCTAGATACGCAGTATTTT
NA,TRBJ1-1,TRBD1,TRBV29-1,CSVEVQTGTGGRGTEAFF,TGCAGCGTTGAAGTACAAACCGGGACAGGGGGTCGAGGCACTGAAGCTTTCTTT
NA,TRBJ1-5,NA,TRBV14,CASSQGGQPQHF,TGTGCCAGCAGCCAAGGAGGTCAGCCCCAGCATTTT
once,TRBJ1-2,NA,TRBV19,CASSMAPWDGYTF,TGTGCCAGTAGTATGGCCCCTTGGGATGGCTACACCTTC
once,TRBJ2-1,NA,TRBV18,CASSPQASTYLNEQFF,TGTGCCAGCTCACCACAGGCCAGTACCTATCTAAATGAGCAGTTCTTC
few,TRBJ1-2,NA,TRBV9,CASSTQNYGYTF,TGTGCCAGCAGCACACAAAACTATGGCTACACCTTC
NA,TRBJ2-2,NA,TRBV18,CASSVRPGLNTGELFF,TGTGCCAGCTCCGTTCGGCCAGGCCTAAACACCGGGGAGCTGTTTTTT
NA,TRBJ2-7,TRBD1,TRBV29-1,CSVADTGQGANEQYF,TGCAGCGTCGCCGATACCGGACAGGGGGCAAACGAGCAGTACTTC
NA,TRBJ2-1,NA,TRBV18,CASSFGAASYNEQFF,TGTGCCAGTAGCTTTGGCGCCGCCTCCTACAATGAGCAGTTCTTC
NA,TRBJ1-2,NA,TRBV9,CASSGRVYYGYTF,TGTGCCAGCAGCGGCAGGGTATACTATGGCTACACCTTC
NA,TRBJ2-6,NA,TRBV15,CATTGLGANVLTF,TGTGCCACCACGGGGCTGGGGGCCAACGTCCTGACTTTC
NA,TRBJ1-6,NA,TRBV6-5,CASSNPRSPLHF,TGTGCCAGCAGTAACCCGAGATCACCCCTCCACTTT
NA,TRBJ2-6,NA,TRBV30,CAWNSGANVLTF,TGTGCCTGGAATTCTGGGGCCAACGTCCTGACTTTC
NA,TRBJ2-3,TRBD2,TRBV5-6,CASSLPQRTSGGYTQYF,TGTGCCAGCAGCTTGCCTCAAAGGACTAGCGGGGGGTATACGCAGTATTTT
few,TRBJ1-1,TRBD1,TRBV2,CASRGQGARTEAFF,TGTGCCAGCAGGGGACAGGGGGCGCGAACTGAAGCTTTCTTT
once,TRBJ1-6,TRBD1,TRBV14,CASSQGDRVSPLHF,TGTGCCAGCAGCCAAGGGGACAGAGTGTCACCCCTCCACTTT
NA,TRBJ1-5,NA,TRBV19,CASSSDSNQPQHF,TGTGCCAGTAGTTCTGATAGCAATCAGCCCCAGCATTTT
once,TRBJ1-1,NA,TRBV6-1,CASSEGVTEAFF,TGTGCCAGCAGTGAAGGAGTCACTGAAGCTTTCTTT
NA,TRBJ2-7,NA,TRBV28,CASSLISGVISYEQYF,TGTGCCAGCAGTTTAATTTCAGGGGTCATCTCCTACGAGCAGTACTTC
NA,TRBJ1-2,TRBD1,TRBV25-1,CASSEGTAYGYTF,TGTGCCAGCAGTGAAGGGACAGCCTATGGCTACACCTTC
NA,TRBJ2-1,TRBD2,TRBV7-8,CASSQSGGSYNEQFF,TGTGCCAGCAGCCAGAGCGGGGGATCCTACAATGAGCAGTTCTTC
NA,TRBJ1-3,NA,TRBV11-2,CASSRAGTGNTIYF,TGTGCCAGCAGCCGAGCAGGAACTGGAAACACCATATATTTT
NA,TRBJ1-2,NA,TRBV9,CASSPGTQVASYGYTF,TGTGCCAGCAGCCCCGGGACGCAAGTCGCCAGCTATGGCTACACCTTC
once,TRBJ2-1,TRBD2,TRBV2,CASSVTGGEQFF,TGTGCCAGCAGTGTAACGGGGGGTGAGCAGTTCTTC
NA,TRBJ1-1,NA,TRBV19,CASSPLTDNTEAFF,TGTGCCAGTAGTCCATTGACAGATAACACTGAAGCTTTCTTT
NA,TRBJ2-2,TRBD2,TRBV30,CAWSQGRARAGELFF,TGTGCCTGGAGTCAAGGGAGGGCGCGAGCCGGGGAGCTGTTTTTT
NA,TRBJ2-1,NA,TRBV5-1,CASSLVPGSYNEQFF,TGCGCCAGCAGCTTGGTTCCGGGCTCCTACAATGAGCAGTTCTTC
NA,TRBJ2-3,NA,TRBV30,CAWSVTANTDTQYF,TGTGCCTGGAGTGTAACAGCCAACACAGATACGCAGTATTTT
NA,TRBJ1-2,NA,TRBV12-5,CASGLVPATGYGYTF,TGTGCTAGTGGTTTGGTACCAGCAACGGGCTATGGCTACACCTTC
NA,TRBJ2-1,NA,TRBV19,CASSIGYGAGEQFF,TGTGCCAGTAGTATCGGGTACGGAGCGGGTGAGCAGTTCTTC
NA,TRBJ1-5,NA,TRBV4-1,CASSQPGRSQPQHF,TGCGCCAGCAGCCAACCAGGACGAAGTCAGCCCCAGCATTTT
once,TRBJ2-2,NA,TRBV5-1,CASSFWQGGTGELFF,TGCGCCAGCAGCTTCTGGCAGGGGGGCACCGGGGAGCTGTTTTTT
once,TRBJ1-3,NA,TRBV4-1,CASSQAKRGGNTIYF,TGCGCCAGCAGCCAAGCAAAACGAGGTGGAAACACCATATATTTT
NA,TRBJ2-7,TRBD2,TRBV6-1,CASSAGLTYEQYF,TGTGCCAGCAGTGCGGGACTAACCTACGAGCAGTACTTC
NA,TRBJ1-6,TRBD1,TRBV6-6,CASRDRDRANSPLHF,TGTGCCAGCAGAGACCGGGACAGGGCTAATTCACCCCTCCACTTT
NA,TRBJ2-5,NA,TRBV7-2,CASSFLGGGGGETQYF,TGTGCCAGCAGCTTCCTGGGCGGGGGCGGGGGAGAGACCCAGTACTTC
NA,TRBJ2-1,TRBD1,TRBV5-1,CASSPGQGPLDEQFF,TGCGCCAGCAGCCCGGGACAGGGCCCCCTCGATGAGCAGTTCTTC
NA,TRBJ2-2,NA,TRBV18,CASSPDGNTGELFF,TGTGCCAGCTCACCGGACGGGAACACCGGGGAGCTGTTTTTT
NA,TRBJ2-7,NA,TRBV13,CASRQKGRSYEQYF,TGTGCCAGCAGGCAGAAAGGGCGCTCCTACGAGCAGTACTTC
once,TRBJ1-1,NA,TRBV27,CASRIRGFEHDEAFF,TGTGCCAGCAGAATCCGGGGCTTTGAACATGATGAAGCTTTCTTT
few,TRBJ1-1,TRBD1,TRBV13,CASGSQGAAEAFF,TGTGCCAGCGGTTCACAGGGGGCCGCTGAAGCTTTCTTT
NA,TRBJ2-3,NA,TRBV6-1,CASRVSGASTDTQYF,TGTGCCAGCAGGGTTAGCGGTGCTAGCACAGATACGCAGTATTTT